The rows below give T cell receptor beta chains drawn from one sample of a study of shared clonotypes between healthy human individuals. Profiling relied on immunoSEQ multiplex PCR, and the TCRdb table lists in-frame clones only, not all of them. The table has about 2.2 million clones, 93% seen once; the top ten hold under 2%. The material sequenced was naive CD8+ T cells from PBMCs. All receptors derive from a young man in good health. Some clones in this sample may be carry-over from other donors' samples. Each CDR3 is given with its conserved first and last residue. D genes are given only for firm matches. Not all rows give a size; the values are once, few, many and, for expanded clones, a class.

J gene	D gene	V gene	clone size	CDR3 DNA	CDR3 protein
TRBJ2-7	.	TRBV27	.	TGTGCCAACAACCCACAGCTATTCTCCTACGAGCAGTACTTC	CANNPQLFSYEQYF
TRBJ2-5	TRBD2	TRBV18	.	TGTGCCAGCTCACCACCCGGTCTAGCGGGAGTGGTAGAGACCCAGTACTTC	CASSPPGLAGVVETQYF
TRBJ1-5	.	TRBV12-2	.	TGTGCAAGTCGCCCCGGGACTGGGGAAGGGGAAAGCAATCAGCCCCAGCATTTT	CASRPGTGEGESNQPQHF
TRBJ2-3	TRBD2	TRBV5-1	.	TGCGCCAGCAGCTCAGGACTAGCGGGAGTGGTCGGCACAGATACGCAGTATTTT	CASSSGLAGVVGTDTQYF
TRBJ2-7	TRBD1	TRBV15	.	TGTGCCACCAGCAGCCGGGACAGGCTTTTCTACGAGCAGTACTTC	CATSSRDRLFYEQYF
TRBJ1-2	.	TRBV7-8	.	TGTGCCAGCAGCTTAGCGCTACGGCGTGACTATGGCTACACCTTC	CASSLALRRDYGYTF
TRBJ1-1	TRBD1	TRBV28	.	TGTGCCAGCAGTTTTATGCAGGGGGGCTGGACTGAAGCTTTCTTT	CASSFMQGGWTEAFF
TRBJ2-3	.	TRBV7-9	.	TGTGCCAGCAGCTTTGCGAAAGATACGCAGTATTTT	CASSFAKDTQYF
TRBJ1-1	.	TRBV7-9	.	TGTGCCAGCAGCTCACCCTACCCGCAGACAGCCGGCGCTTTCTTT	CASSSPYPQTAGAFF
TRBJ2-1	TRBD2	TRBV7-2	.	TGTGCCAGCAGCTTTGGTTTAGTGACTAGCGGATACAATGAGCAGTTCTTC	CASSFGLVTSGYNEQFF
TRBJ2-3	.	TRBV10-1	.	TGCGCCAGCAGTAGGACAATCAGGACAGATACGCAGTATTTT	CASSRTIRTDTQYF
TRBJ2-7	TRBD2	TRBV4-2	.	TGTGCCAGCAGCCCAGAGGGAGCGGGAGCCTCCTACGAGCAGTACTTC	CASSPEGAGASYEQYF
TRBJ2-5	TRBD2	TRBV11-2	.	TGTGCCAGCAGCTTAAGTCGGACTAGGTCTGTTTTCGAGACCCAGTACTTC	CASSLSRTRSVFETQYF
TRBJ2-3	TRBD2	TRBV4-2	.	TGTGCCAGCAGCCCCGCTCCCGGACTAGCGGTTCTAAGCACAGATACGCAGTATTTT	CASSPAPGLAVLSTDTQYF
TRBJ2-1	.	TRBV5-1	.	TGCGCCAGCAGCTTGAGCACAGGGAGAAATGAGCAGTTCTTC	CASSLSTGRNEQFF
TRBJ1-1	TRBD1	TRBV28	.	TGTGCCAGCACCCTTTGGGACAGTTGGAACACTGAAGCTTTCTTT	CASTLWDSWNTEAFF
TRBJ1-3	.	TRBV10-1	few	TGCGCCAGCAGGGGGGCCACGCCGGGGCGAAACACCATATATTTT	CASRGATPGRNTIYF
TRBJ2-2	.	TRBV25-1	.	TGTGCCAGCAGTGAAGTGGGGGCCTCCAACACCGGGGAGCTGTTTTTT	CASSEVGASNTGELFF
TRBJ1-2	TRBD1	TRBV10-2	.	TGCGCCAGCAGTGAGGGCGGGACAGGGGGCTTCCCCTTC	CASSEGGTGGFPF
TRBJ1-4	.	TRBV7-2	.	TGTGCCAGCAGCCCGACAGTTGCAACTAATGAAAAACTGTTTTTT	CASSPTVATNEKLFF
TRBJ1-3	.	TRBV28	.	TGTGCCAGCGGGGTTGGGGACACCATATATTTT	CASGVGDTIYF
TRBJ2-7	.	TRBV4-1	once	TGCGCCAGCAGCCAAGTGGCGGACTCCTACGAGCAGTACTTC	CASSQVADSYEQYF
TRBJ2-3	TRBD2	TRBV27	.	TGTGCCAGCAGTTTGCTAGCGGGAGGGCCGGGAGATACGCAGTATTTT	CASSLLAGGPGDTQYF
TRBJ1-2	.	TRBV5-1	.	TGCGCCAGCAGCTTGGACGGAATCTGCAGGGGACATTTGGGCTACACCTTC	CASSLDGICRGHLGYTF
TRBJ1-5	.	TRBV2	.	TGTGCCAGCAGTGAAGCGTGGTCGAACAGGGTCGGCAATCAGCCCCAGCATTTT	CASSEAWSNRVGNQPQHF
TRBJ2-7	.	TRBV19	.	TGTGCCAGTAGTATAGTTTGGTCAGGGCCGGGGGTCGAGCAGTACTTC	CASSIVWSGPGVEQYF
TRBJ1-1	.	TRBV11-2	.	TGTGCCAGCACCGAACAACGAAACACTGAAGCTTTCTTT	CASTEQRNTEAFF
TRBJ1-2	TRBD1	TRBV7-9	few	TGTGCCAGCAGCATGGGACAGGGGGGTAGCTATGGCTACACCTTC	CASSMGQGGSYGYTF
TRBJ1-3	.	TRBV7-6	.	TGTGCCAGCAGCACCCGGACAGGAAACACCATATATTTT	CASSTRTGNTIYF
TRBJ2-7	TRBD1	TRBV6-5	.	TGTGCCAGCAGTTACCAACAGGGGATAGTACCCTACGAGCAGTACTTC	CASSYQQGIVPYEQYF
TRBJ2-2	.	TRBV7-8	.	TGTGCCAGCAGCTTAGCCGTACTCAGGGGAACCGGGGAGCTGTTTTTT	CASSLAVLRGTGELFF
TRBJ2-3	.	TRBV7-6	.	TGTGCCAGCAGCTTAGCGGGAAATACGCAGTATTTT	CASSLAGNTQYF
TRBJ2-2	TRBD2	TRBV9	.	TGTGCCAGCAGCGTAGTAGTGACTAGCGGGCCGACCGGGGAGCTGTTTTTT	CASSVVVTSGPTGELFF
TRBJ2-7	.	TRBV7-8	.	TGTGCCAGCAGCGGGGAGGAGCAGTACTTC	CASSGEEQYF
TRBJ1-1	.	TRBV28	.	TGTGCCAGCAGTTTAACTACCTACGGCGCTTTCTTT	CASSLTTYGAFF
TRBJ2-7	TRBD1	TRBV4-1	once	TGCGCCAGCAGCCCAAGCAGGGGGATCCTCTACGAGCAGTACTTC	CASSPSRGILYEQYF
TRBJ2-2	.	TRBV25-1	.	TGTGCCAGCCTCGGGGGCTCCGGGGAGCTGTTTTTT	CASLGGSGELFF
TRBJ2-5	TRBD1	TRBV7-8	.	TGTGCCAGCAGCACACAGGGGGCGCAGTACTTC	CASSTQGAQYF
TRBJ2-7	.	TRBV13	.	TGTGCCAGCAGCCCGGGGAGGCCCTCTAGGCTTTACGAGCAGTACTTC	CASSPGRPSRLYEQYF
TRBJ2-1	TRBD2	TRBV6-5	.	TGTGCCAGCAGTTACTCACTAGCGGGAACCGACAATGAGCAGTTCTTC	CASSYSLAGTDNEQFF
TRBJ2-4	TRBD1	TRBV5-1	.	TGCGCCAGCAGCACCGCCGGGACAGGAAAAAACATTCAGTACTTC	CASSTAGTGKNIQYF
TRBJ2-7	.	TRBV6-1	.	TGTGCCAGCAGTGCGAGCGACTCCTACGAGCAGTACTTC	CASSASDSYEQYF
TRBJ2-7	.	TRBV25-1	.	TGTGCCAGCAGTGACCCCGGCGGGTACGAGCAGTACTTC	CASSDPGGYEQYF
TRBJ2-5	TRBD2	TRBV28	.	TGTGCCAGCAGTTCCCCACTACTAGCGGGAGAAGAGACCCAGTACTTC	CASSSPLLAGEETQYF
TRBJ2-7	TRBD2	TRBV27	once	TGTGCCAGCAGGGCGACTAGCGGAGAGCAGTACTTC	CASRATSGEQYF
TRBJ2-7	TRBD2	TRBV19	.	TGTGCCAGTTCACCGGGACTAGCTACCTACGAGCAGTACTTC	CASSPGLATYEQYF
TRBJ2-3	TRBD2	TRBV15	.	TGTGCCACCAGCAGAGATCCTTTCAGTCGGTGGGAGGGTGCGGATACGCAGTATTTT	CATSRDPFSRWEGADTQYF
TRBJ2-7	TRBD2	TRBV7-6	.	TGTGCCAGCAGCCGGACTAGCGGGAGTAGCCACGAGCAGTACTTC	CASSRTSGSSHEQYF
TRBJ1-1	.	TRBV19	.	TGTGCCAGTAGTATCTGGGACAACGCGAACACTGAAGCTTTCTTT	CASSIWDNANTEAFF
TRBJ2-7	.	TRBV28	.	TGTGCCAGCAGTCCCGGGACGTGGGAGCAGTACTTC	CASSPGTWEQYF
TRBJ2-3	TRBD1	TRBV10-3	.	TGTGCCATTAGTACAGGGGGTCACACAGATACGCAGTATTTT	CAISTGGHTDTQYF
TRBJ2-3	.	TRBV9	.	TGTGCCAGCAGCGTAGTCCTCCCAGATACGCAGTATTTT	CASSVVLPDTQYF
TRBJ1-2	TRBD1	TRBV9	.	TGTGCCAGCAGCCGAGGGACAGGCGACTATGGCTACACCTTC	CASSRGTGDYGYTF
TRBJ1-1	TRBD1	TRBV9	.	TGTGCCAGCAGCGACCCCCGACAGGGGTTGGCTGAAGCTTTCTTT	CASSDPRQGLAEAFF